These T cell receptor beta chains were read from a single sample in a study of blood T cell repertoires in COVID-19. The assay was immunoSEQ multiplex PCR, and TCRdb's table has in-frame clones only and misses some. The data contain 250,000 or so clones, roughly 88% of them singletons. Sequencing was carried out using peripheral blood. The receptors shown here come from a man aged 35-49 years who had recovered from COVID-19. Both conserved end residues are part of each CDR3. A D gene is named only where the DNA matches it firmly. Part of the rows lack a size; the others show once, few, many or a class for expanded clones.

TRBD1,.,TRBV19,18,TRBJ1-2,TGTGCCAGTAGTCCCACCCCGGGACAGAATTACGCTAACTATGGCTACACCTTC,CASSPTPGQNYANYGYTF
TRBD1,.,TRBV7-2,15,TRBJ2-3,TGTGCCAGCAGCGCCGGGACAGGGGTCGGGGATACGCAGTATTTT,CASSAGTGVGDTQYF
TRBD2,.,TRBV9,15,TRBJ2-7,TGTGCCAGCAGCGTAGAGGCGGGAGGGCCCCACGAGCAGTACTTC,CASSVEAGGPHEQYF
TRBD2,.,TRBV11-3,15,TRBJ2-1,TGTGCCAGCAGCTTAGTCAGCGGGAGCTACAATGAGCAGTTCTTC,CASSLVSGSYNEQFF
TRBD1,.,TRBV24-1,18,TRBJ2-2,TGTGCCACCAGTGATCAGATGGGACAGGGGGATGACACCGGGGAGCTGTTTTTT,CATSDQMGQGDDTGELFF
.,.,TRBV5-1,14,TRBJ2-2,TGCGCCAGCAGCCTACAGGGATATACCGGGGAGCTGTTTTTT,CASSLQGYTGELFF
TRBD2,.,TRBV7-9,17,TRBJ2-1,TGTGCCAGCAGCTTACGCCCGGGACTAGCGGGACCAAGTGAGCAGTTCTTC,CASSLRPGLAGPSEQFF
TRBD1,.,TRBV5-1,14,TRBJ2-1,TGCGCCAGCAGCTTGGCCGGGACAGGGGATGAGCAGTTCTTC,CASSLAGTGDEQFF
TRBD1,.,TRBV6-1,14,TRBJ1-1,TGTGCCAGCAGGGAAGGACAGGGGAGAACTGAAGCTTTCTTT,CASREGQGRTEAFF
.,.,TRBV5-8,15,TRBJ2-2,TGTGCCAGCAGCTTTCGGACAACTCCTTACGGGGAGCTGTTTTTT,CASSFRTTPYGELFF
TRBD2,.,TRBV5-6,17,TRBJ2-3,TGTGCCAGCAGCTTGACTAGCGGGGGGGCCATGACAGATACGCAGTATTTT,CASSLTSGGAMTDTQYF
TRBD1,.,TRBV11-2,13,TRBJ2-7,TGTGCCAGCAGCTTAATCCGACAGGGGATACAGTACTTC,CASSLIRQGIQYF
.,few,TRBV18,14,TRBJ2-3,TGTGCCAGCTCATCTGGCCTCGACACAGATACGCAGTATTTT,CASSSGLDTDTQYF
TRBD1,.,TRBV6-5,13,TRBJ1-2,TGTGCCAGCAGTTACTCGACAGGGCAAGGCTACACCTTC,CASSYSTGQGYTF
TRBD1,.,TRBV11-3,14,TRBJ1-1,TGTGCCAGCAGCTTGGGGACAGAGCTCCCTGAAGCTTTCTTT,CASSLGTELPEAFF
TRBD2,.,TRBV10-1,14,TRBJ2-1,TGCGCCAGCAGCCTGGGACTAGCATTCGCTGAGCAGTTCTTC,CASSLGLAFAEQFF
.,.,TRBV10-1,11,TRBJ2-3,TGCGCCAGCAGTGTAAAAGATACGCAGTATTTT,CASSVKDTQYF
.,.,TRBV13,13,TRBJ2-1,TGTGCCAGCAGCTCCGGACAGTACAATGAGCAGTTCTTC,CASSSGQYNEQFF
.,once,TRBV5-1,16,TRBJ1-1,TGCGCCAGCAGCAACCTCGGTGGGGCAGGAAACACTGAAGCTTTCTTT,CASSNLGGAGNTEAFF
TRBD1,.,TRBV7-8,14,TRBJ2-7,TGTGCCAGCAGCTATTCCGGGACAGTTAACGAGCAGTACTTC,CASSYSGTVNEQYF
TRBD1,few,TRBV20-1,11,TRBJ1-2,TGCAGTGCTCAGGGGGCGCATGGCTACACCTTC,CSAQGAHGYTF
TRBD2,.,TRBV2,16,TRBJ2-7,TGTGCCAGCAGTGACGCAGGACTAGCGGGATATTACGAGCAGTACTTC,CASSDAGLAGYYEQYF
TRBD1,.,TRBV5-1,16,TRBJ1-1,TGCGCCAGCAGCTTAAGACAGGGGGGAACGAACACTGAAGCTTTCTTT,CASSLRQGGTNTEAFF
TRBD2,.,TRBV7-8,16,TRBJ2-7,TGTGCCAGCAGCCCCCGCCGGAGCGGGGGTTTCTACGAGCAGTACTTC,CASSPRRSGGFYEQYF
TRBD2,.,TRBV7-2,15,TRBJ2-3,TGTGCCAGCAGGTTAACGGCGGGAGGTACAGATACGCAGTATTTT,CASRLTAGGTDTQYF
.,.,TRBV20-1,8,TRBJ1-2,TGCAGTACAGATGGCTACACCTTC,CSTDGYTF
TRBD1,.,TRBV29-1,12,TRBJ2-7,TGCAGCGGGAGGACAGGGGGCTACGAGCAGTACTTC,CSGRTGGYEQYF
.,.,TRBV10-3,14,TRBJ1-4,TGTGCCATCAGTGCAGGGGACCTCAATGAAAAACTGTTTTTT,CAISAGDLNEKLFF
TRBD1,.,TRBV10-3,12,TRBJ1-5,TGTGCCATTAGGACAGGAAATCAGCCCCAGCATTTT,CAIRTGNQPQHF
.,.,TRBV14,16,TRBJ2-2,TGTGCCAGCAGCTCCCGATACAGGGCGAACACCGGGGAGCTGTTTTTT,CASSSRYRANTGELFF
TRBD1,.,TRBV7-6,16,TRBJ2-3,TGTGCCAGCAGCCTTAACAGGGGACCTCCCACAGATACGCAGTATTTT,CASSLNRGPPTDTQYF
TRBD1,.,TRBV29-1,14,TRBJ1-2,TGCAGCGTTAGATTCAGGGGGGACGGTTATGGCTACACCTTC,CSVRFRGDGYGYTF
TRBD1,.,TRBV30,15,TRBJ2-2,TGTGCCTGGAGTCCGGGACAGGGAAGGATCGGGGAGCTGTTTTTT,CAWSPGQGRIGELFF
.,.,TRBV12-5,12,TRBJ2-5,TGTGCTAGTGGTAATGCGGGGGAGACCCAGTACTTC,CASGNAGETQYF
.,few,TRBV27,18,TRBJ2-1,TGTGCCAGCAGTTTAAGACTCTTGTTGAGAAGCTCCTACAATGAGCAGTTCTTC,CASSLRLLLRSSYNEQFF
TRBD2,.,TRBV9,15,TRBJ2-2,TGTGCCAGCAGCGGGCGGGAGTCGGACACCGGGGAGCTGTTTTTT,CASSGRESDTGELFF
.,.,TRBV12-5,15,TRBJ1-3,TGTGCTAGTGGTTTGACAGTCTACTCTGGAAACACCATATATTTT,CASGLTVYSGNTIYF
.,.,TRBV5-1,14,TRBJ1-1,TGCGCCAGCAGCTTAACAGGGATTGGGACTGAAGCTTTCTTT,CASSLTGIGTEAFF
TRBD1,once,TRBV7-2,15,TRBJ2-1,TGTGCCAGCAGCTCAGGACAGGGGGTAATCCATGAGCAGTTCTTC,CASSSGQGVIHEQFF
.,.,TRBV7-2,18,TRBJ2-3,TGTGCCAGCAGCTCTCGGGGCGCGGGGTCTTCGTCGTCAGATACGCAGTATTTT,CASSSRGAGSSSSDTQYF
.,.,TRBV11-2,16,TRBJ1-1,TGTGCCAGCAGCTTAGGGGGACACGTTATGAACACTGAAGCTTTCTTT,CASSLGGHVMNTEAFF
.,.,TRBV12-5,15,TRBJ2-1,TGTGCTAGTGGTTTGGGGCTAGACGTCTACAATGAGCAGTTCTTC,CASGLGLDVYNEQFF
TRBD2,.,TRBV23-1,18,TRBJ2-1,TGCGCCAGCAGTCGCCGGGGGAAGACTAGCCAGGGAGCAAATGAGCAGTTCTTC,CASSRRGKTSQGANEQFF
TRBD1,.,TRBV5-4,16,TRBJ2-3,TGTGCCAGCAGCTGGGTACCGGGACAGGGGAGGGAGCCGCAGTATTTT,CASSWVPGQGREPQYF
TRBD1,.,TRBV6-6,15,TRBJ2-7,TGTGCCAGCAGTTACTCGGGACAGAGCCTCTACGAGCAGTACTTC,CASSYSGQSLYEQYF
.,.,TRBV2,13,TRBJ2-5,TGTGCCAGCAGGTCAGGGGGGTCAGAGACCCAGTACTTC,CASRSGGSETQYF
TRBD1,.,TRBV4-3,15,TRBJ1-1,TGCGCCAGCAGCTTGGACAGGGTGGCGAACACTGAAGCTTTCTTT,CASSLDRVANTEAFF
.,many,TRBV5-1,12,TRBJ2-5,TGCGCCAGCAGCTTGGTCATGGAGACCCAGTACTTC,CASSLVMETQYF
TRBD2,.,TRBV6-2/TRBV6-3,16,TRBJ2-3,TGTGCCAGCAGTTACGACGGCGGGAGAGGAACAGATACGCAGTATTTT,CASSYDGGRGTDTQYF
TRBD1,.,TRBV7-6,15,TRBJ1-6,TGTGCCAGCAGAAGCGCCGGGACAGTTAATTCACCCCTCCACTTT,CASRSAGTVNSPLHF
.,few,TRBV4-1,17,TRBJ2-1,TGCGCCAGCAGCCAAGACGGACTCCCCCAGCTTTACAATGAGCAGTTCTTC,CASSQDGLPQLYNEQFF
TRBD2,.,TRBV30,16,TRBJ2-3,TGTGCCTGGAGTGTGAGGCTAGCGGGGGGCACAGATACGCAGTATTTT,CAWSVRLAGGTDTQYF
TRBD2,.,TRBV19,15,TRBJ2-7,TGTGCCAGTAGCCGACTAGCGGGGGATTCCTACGAGCAGTACTTC,CASSRLAGDSYEQYF
.,.,TRBV6-4,15,TRBJ2-1,TGTGCCAGCAGTGACTCTAGCGACCCTCACAATGAGCAGTTCTTC,CASSDSSDPHNEQFF
.,.,TRBV19,13,TRBJ1-1,TGTGCCAGTAAGGGGAAATCGAACACTGAAGCTTTCTTT,CASKGKSNTEAFF
.,.,TRBV10-3,13,TRBJ1-5,TGTGCCATCAGTGCGGGTGCCAATCAGCCCCAGCATTTT,CAISAGANQPQHF
.,.,TRBV10-3,16,TRBJ2-5,TGTGCCATCAGTGAGTCAGGGACAGTCCGGGGGGAGACCCAGTACTTC,CAISESGTVRGETQYF
.,.,TRBV29-1,11,TRBJ1-4,TGCAGCGTTCTTCGGAATGAAAAACTGTTTTTT,CSVLRNEKLFF
TRBD1,once,TRBV9,15,TRBJ2-1,TGTGCCAGCAGCGCAATCGGGACAGCCTACAATGAGCAGTTCTTC,CASSAIGTAYNEQFF